Listed below are T cell receptor beta chains from one sample, sequenced in a study of shared clonotypes between healthy human individuals. Some clones are missing from TCRdb's copy, which holds only in-frame ones; the method was immunoSEQ multiplex PCR. The sample has around 620,000 clones, approximately 95% seen once. Sequencing was done on a sample of naive CD8+ T cells sorted from blood. The receptors were gathered from a woman in her 30s in good health. Both conserved end residues are part of each CDR3. A D gene is named only where the DNA matches it firmly. Some rows have no size entry. The others give once, few or many, or a class for an expanded clone.

>TRBV9|TRBJ1-2|-|12|once
TGTGCCAGCAGCGGTACAGGATATGGCTACACCTTC
CASSGTGYGYTF
>TRBV27|TRBJ2-7|TRBD2|13|-
TGTGCCAGCAGTTTAGCGGGAGTGTACGAGCAGTACTTC
CASSLAGVYEQYF
>TRBV29-1|TRBJ2-1|TRBD2|15|-
TGCAGCGTTGAAGCCGCGGGAGGGACATACAATGAGCAGTTCTTC
CSVEAAGGTYNEQFF
>TRBV2|TRBJ2-1|-|16|-
TGTGCCAGCAGTGGGTTGATGGGAAGCTCCTACAATGAGCAGTTCTTC
CASSGLMGSSYNEQFF
>TRBV5-4|TRBJ2-7|TRBD2|13|-
TGTGCCGGCAGCCTGGGGGGGTCCTACGAGCAGTACTTC
CAGSLGGSYEQYF
>TRBV6-1|TRBJ2-7|TRBD1|12|-
TGTGCCAGCAGTGGGGACAGCTACGAGCAGTACTTC
CASSGDSYEQYF
>TRBV5-6|TRBJ1-2|-|12|-
TGTGCCAGCAGCTTGGCTGCTTATGGCTACACCTTC
CASSLAAYGYTF
>TRBV20-1|TRBJ1-5|-|11|few
TGCAGTGCTAGTAATGGTCAGCCCCAGCATTTT
CSASNGQPQHF
>TRBV27|TRBJ2-3|-|13|-
TGTGCCAGCAGTTCCCAGATTTCAGATACGCAGTATTTT
CASSSQISDTQYF
>TRBV5-1|TRBJ1-5|-|14|few
TGCGCCAGCAGCTTGGAAGGGGGCAATCAGCCCCAGCATTTT
CASSLEGGNQPQHF
>TRBV27|TRBJ1-5|-|14|few
TGTGCCAGCAGTTTAACGGGTAGCAATCAGCCCCAGCATTTT
CASSLTGSNQPQHF
>TRBV29-1|TRBJ2-1|TRBD2|13|-
TGCAGCGTTGAGGGACTAGTCGGCAATGAGCAGTTCTTC
CSVEGLVGNEQFF
>TRBV5-4|TRBJ2-7|TRBD2|14|-
TGTGCCAGCAGCTTGACTAGCGGGGGCTACGAGCAGTACTTC
CASSLTSGGYEQYF
>TRBV5-6|TRBJ1-2|TRBD1|15|-
TGTGCCAGCAGCTTGGCAACAGGGGTGAGGTCTGGCTACACCTTC
CASSLATGVRSGYTF
>TRBV28|TRBJ2-5|-|15|-
TGTGCCAGCAGTTTCGCGGATAGCGGTCAAGAGACCCAGTACTTC
CASSFADSGQETQYF
>TRBV21-1|TRBJ1-1|-|14|-
TGTGCCAGCAAAGACAGGGCTAGGCGCACTGAAGCTTTCTTT
CASKDRARRTEAFF
>TRBV14|TRBJ1-3|-|16|-
TGTGCCAGCAGCATTTTCCTTCCGGGACCTGGAAACACCATATATTTT
CASSIFLPGPGNTIYF
>TRBV11-1|TRBJ2-3|-|14|-
TGTGCCAGCAGCTCCGGGACTACAGGGGATACGCAGTATTTT
CASSSGTTGDTQYF
>TRBV11-2|TRBJ1-5|-|13|-
TGTGCCAGCAGCTTAGGCCCAAATCAGCCCCAGCATTTT
CASSLGPNQPQHF
>TRBV28|TRBJ2-7|TRBD2|20|-
TGTGCCAGCAGTCCCGACAAGAAGCACACTAGCGGCCTTTACCCCTACGAGCAGTACTTC
CASSPDKKHTSGLYPYEQYF
>TRBV6-5|TRBJ1-5|TRBD1|14|-
TGTGCCAGCAGTTACTCGGAGGGGGACAGGGCAAAGCATTTT
CASSYSEGDRAKHF
>TRBV9|TRBJ1-5|-|14|once
TGTGCCAGCAGCGAGGGGATACCCAATCAGCCCCAGCATTTT
CASSEGIPNQPQHF
>TRBV25-1|TRBJ2-7|-|14|-
TGTGCCAGCAGGGACAGCGAACCTACCTACGAGCAGTACTTC
CASRDSEPTYEQYF
>TRBV13|TRBJ1-1|-|13|-
TGTGCCAGCAGGCCAAGAATGAACACTGAAGCTTTCTTT
CASRPRMNTEAFF
>TRBV2|TRBJ2-2|TRBD1|19|-
TGTGCCAGCAGTGATGCGGGGGGCGGGACAGGGGGCCGCACCGGGGAGCTGTTTTTT
CASSDAGGGTGGRTGELFF
>TRBV7-9|TRBJ2-7|TRBD2|15|-
TGTGCCAGCAGAACCGGGACTAGCGGGACAGTTGAGCAGTACTTC
CASRTGTSGTVEQYF
>TRBV7-9|TRBJ2-1|-|15|-
TGTGCCAGCAGCTTTCGGGAGTGGTCCTACAATGAGCAGTTCTTC
CASSFREWSYNEQFF
>TRBV27|TRBJ1-5|-|14|-
TGTGCCAGCAGTTTAGGTTCCGGGTCTCAGCCCCAGCATTTT
CASSLGSGSQPQHF
>TRBV29-1|TRBJ2-1|TRBD2|15|-
TGCAGCGTTAACGCCGGGACTAGCGGGTGGAATGAGCAGTTCTTC
CSVNAGTSGWNEQFF
>TRBV7-6|TRBJ1-2|TRBD1|16|-
TGTGCCAGCAGCTTAGTTTCGGACAGGGGAATCGATGGCTACACCTTC
CASSLVSDRGIDGYTF
>TRBV10-3|TRBJ2-7|TRBD2|15|-
TGTGCCATCAGTGAGTCGAGCGGGAGGGGGTACGAGCAGTACTTC
CAISESSGRGYEQYF
>TRBV7-6|TRBJ2-1|TRBD2|15|-
TGTGCCAGCAGCTACGGGACTAGCGGGAGACATGAGCAGTTCTTC
CASSYGTSGRHEQFF
>TRBV14|TRBJ2-7|TRBD2|16|-
TGTGCCAGCAGCCAGGACGCATCCGGGACTAGCGGGAGGCAGTACTTC
CASSQDASGTSGRQYF
>TRBV13|TRBJ1-5|-|15|-
TGTGCCAGCAGCTTCGGCGGGGCACTAAATCAGCCCCAGCATTTT
CASSFGGALNQPQHF
>TRBV19|TRBJ2-1|TRBD2|16|-
TGTGCCAGTAGTATCCCCGTCGCGGGAGGTCGTAATGAGCAGTTCTTC
CASSIPVAGGRNEQFF
>TRBV7-9|TRBJ2-1|-|12|-
TGTGCCAGCAGCTTAGTTGGCCATGAGCAGTTCTTC
CASSLVGHEQFF
>TRBV9|TRBJ2-7|-|13|-
TGTGCCAGCAGCGCAGGTTTCTCCTACGAGCAGTACTTC
CASSAGFSYEQYF
>TRBV10-1|TRBJ2-7|-|15|-
TGCGCCAGCAGTGATGGCTACCCGAGCTCCTACGAGCAGTACTTC
CASSDGYPSSYEQYF